This TCR beta chain was sequenced in a study of tumor and adjacent non-tumor tissue in lung cancer. Whole-study context: Patients comprised over 9 adenocarcinoma, a couple of squamous cell carcinoma and 1 small cell lung cancer. Some 4.2 million productive TCRbeta reads were obtained per sample on average.

No cell sorting was done before RNA was extracted from the tissue. This clonotype ranks as medium-sized. What it binds is unknown. The CDR3 covers 13 residues. Germline CDR1 and CDR2: DFQATT and SNEGSKA (reference sequence). Trimming stripped 3 bases from V and 0 bases from J, with 8 bases between. Three rounds of nested PCR, following a modified ARM-PCR protocol, produced the TCRbeta library. TCRdb recomputed calls from the multiplex PCR reads with MiXCR, one row per CDR3 protein. Here the sample spans approximately 120,000 distinct CDR3 sequences, about 75% being singletons. Study observations and caveats: Normal lung showed higher cumulative top 100 clone frequency than tumor. Significantly higher TCR diversity was found in tumor than normal lung.

The source is a woman aged 55-69 years with non-small cell lung cancer. Input material: lung tumor tissue. The rearrangement links TRBV20-1 to TRBJ1-1, with D unresolved. CDR3 amino acids: CSASGLMNTEAFF. Here the CDR3 DNA reads TGCAGTGCTAGTGGCCTCATGAACACTGAAGCTTTCTTT.